The clone carrying this T cell receptor beta chain came up a few times. The antigen remains unidentified. This same CDR3 is encoded by further DNA sequences in the sample. The record originates from a study of beta chain features in type 1 diabetes. TCRB transcripts that were expressed got sequenced, as all of the isolated RNA had been reverse transcribed. Libraries were prepared by immunoSEQ multiplex PCR; TCRdb keeps only in-frame clonotypes and omits some of them. Counted here are 300,000 or so clones, about a tenth occurring once; the ten biggest clones make up roughly 1%. After removal of 5 bases from V and 4 bases from J, the junction contained 4 bases not matched to a gene. This CDR3 has 14 residues. The germline V gene has CDR1 SGHTA and CDR2 FQGNSA. Study findings and constraints: All four CD4+ subsets from Type 1 diabetes patients carried moderately but significantly shorter TCRB CDR3s.

The TCR originated in a man aged 25 to 40 with type 1 diabetes. The V and J genes are TRBV7-2 and TRBJ1-4; 7 nucleotides align to TRBD1. Sequencing was done on a sample of central memory CD4+ T cells from blood. In DNA form, the CDR3 reads TGTGCCAGCAGCCCCGGGACAGATAATGAAAAACTGTTTTTT. Protein product: CASSPGTDNEKLFF.